This record concerns one TCR beta chain sequence. The data originate from a study of Tregs in tolerant kidney transplant recipients. The protocol was immunoSEQ multiplex PCR, while the TCRdb copy is restricted to in-frame clones and leaves out a portion. The profile shows about 46,000 clones, about 90% of them singletons. CDR3 length: 16 residues. The V gene lost 3 bases and the J gene lost 1 base, with 16 bases spanning the gap. Germline lookup yields CDR1 SGHRS and CDR2 YFSETQ. Sequencing input: Tregs from blood. This rearrangement joins TRBV5-1 to TRBJ2-5, with D maybe TRBD1 (7 bases). The receptor was derived from a human donor in good health. The CDR3 DNA sequence: TGCGCCAGCAGCTCAGGCGGGACAGCCGTCCAAGAGACCCAGTACTTC. Protein product: CASSSGGTAVQETQYF.